This T cell receptor (beta chain) was obtained from a study of CD8 T cells in Susac syndrome. After extraction with the RNeasy kit, about 0.5 to 1 ug of the RNA was reverse transcribed using random hexamers. TCRdb ran MiXCR on the immunoSEQ multiplex PCR reads and lists one entry per CDR3 protein. Of about 110,000 distinct CDR3 sequences listed, roughly 97% were seen once; the top ten hold roughly 0.099%. The individuals used as controls were healthy donors who had been matched for both age and sex. Isolation of CD8+ and CD4+ T cells was performed negatively, whereas enrichment of TEMRA cells was done by FACS. The receptor was isolated from a human donor in good health. The sample consisted of CD4+ T cells from PBMCs.

The CDR3 here is CASSNVYTEAFF. The CDR3 coding sequence is TGTGCCAGCAGCAATGTCTACACTGAAGCTTTCTTT. The gene calls are TRBV3-1 and TRBJ1-1; D gene ambiguous. The CDR3 consists of 12 residues. Looked up from germline, CDR1 is LGHDT and CDR2 is YNNKEL (reference sequence). V was trimmed by 5 bases and J by 3 bases, leaving 7 bases between them.